This record covers a single T cell receptor beta chain. Sequencing of TCR beta, carried out with a high-throughput approach, was applied to CD8+ and CD4+ T cells from the blood. Relapsing-remitting disease, either stable or active, was present in the multiple sclerosis controls, who were treatment-naive patients. TEMRA cells were FACS-enriched and CD8+ and CD4+ T cells negatively isolated. The CDR3 has 14 amino acids. Trimming cost V 3 bases and J 3 bases; bases outside gene matches: 4. Germline CDR1 and CDR2: SNHLY and FYNNEI. With random hexamers, roughly 0.45 to 1 ug RNA was reverse transcribed. TCRdb re-analysed the immunoSEQ multiplex PCR reads in MiXCR, keeping a single row per CDR3 protein. In the table there are about 130,000 distinct CDR3 sequences, around 90% of which are singletons. This specimen belongs to a study of CD8 T cells in Susac syndrome.

The rearrangement uses TRBV2 and TRBJ2-7; 8 bases match TRBD2. The clonotype comes from a human donor with multiple sclerosis. Sequenced material: CD8+ T cells from PBMCs. The CDR3 loop reads CASSDLGTSYEQYF. The DNA for the CDR3 is TGTGCCAGCAGTGACCTAGGGACTAGCTACGAGCAGTACTTC.